This TCR beta chain was recovered during a study of response to subunit inactivated influenza vaccine listed by TCRdb under 2018. Study-level background: Deep quantitative profiling of the T cell receptor repertoire was used in the study to follow responses to a trivalent subunit inactivated influenza vaccine. Here is what the overall study found, with its caveats: The authors suggested that each seasonal influenza vaccination may recruit only a limited number of new T cells.

This clonotype has just a few counts. It lacks a known antigen. Base qualities were left out, and no much larger clone turns up one base away. CDR1 is given as SNHLY and CDR2 as FYNNEI, both from the germline V gene. Its CDR3 holds 18 amino acids, cysteine through phenylalanine. Just CDR3 DNA is preserved here, 54 bases in frame from base 1. V ends up 2 bases short and J 2 bases short, with an unmatched junction base count of 9. The library was produced with RT-PCR. The data were produced on an Illumina HiSeq 2500. The public sequencing data were trimmed at Q25 with fastp and processed into clonotypes with MiXCR by TCRdb, which kept only in-frame beta chains. Identical CDR3 proteins give one entry, which carries the most common genes and DNA. In all, the sample holds hundreds of thousands of distinct CDR3 sequences, and under 9% of those were seen once. The biggest ten clones account for 10% to 15% of the sample.

The material was PBMCs from blood, obtained roughly 24 months after vaccination. The V gene is TRBV2 and the J gene is TRBJ2-5, and TRBD2 aligns with 12 junction nucleotides. The sequence was obtained from a man aged 50-75 years who received an inactivated influenza vaccine. Donor details come from another sample of the same person, matched by shared clones. The base sequence is TGTGCCAGCAGTGAATATAGGCTAGCGGGAGGGTTACAAGAGACCCAGTACTTC. Translated, this gives CASSEYRLAGGLQETQYF.